This TCR beta chain emerged from a study of cytotoxic CD8 clonotypes in ibrutinib-treated CLL. Study-wide points: Measured clonality at baseline was greater than in age-matched healthy donors and tracked with circulating CD8+ T-cell counts.

J gave up 5 bases and V 5 bases, and 6 bases lay outside the gene matches. Germline V gene sequence: CDR1 LNHDA, CDR2 SQIVND (reference sequence). The CDR3 totals 14 residues. In the case of this clone: What it binds is not known.

The repertoire was sequenced with immunoSEQ multiplex PCR; TCRdb's copy has only in-frame clones and lacks some. The sample records about 68,000 clones, around 68% being singletons. The chain has TRBV19 and TRBJ2-5, with 9 bases matching TRBD2. The source of this sequence is a human donor with chronic lymphocytic leukemia. Sequenced here: PBMCs, sampled after 12 months of ibrutinib treatment. The CDR3 DNA sequence: TGTGCCAGTAGTTTAGGACTAGCGATCGAGACCCAGTACTTC. Its translation: CASSLGLAIETQYF. The full variable domain, with the rest looked up from reference TRBV19 and TRBJ2-5, is DGGITQSPKYLFRKEGQNVTLSCEQNLNHDAMYWYRQDPGQGLRLIYYSQIVNDFQKGDIAEGYSVSREKKESFPLTVTSAQKNPTAFYLCASSLGLAIETQYFGPGTRLLVL.